This TCR beta chain emerged from a study of shared clonotypes between healthy human individuals. The overall study: Three plates each covered CD4 naive and memory; CD8 naive two, CD8 memory one.

With regard to this clone: What it recognizes is unknown.

Study-level points and caveats: Sequencing depth was a factor that was expected to affect clonotype sharing among donors. Only blood was sampled, and tissue TCR repertoires likely differ from blood ones.

The assay was immunoSEQ multiplex PCR, and TCRdb's table has in-frame clones only and misses some. The top ten clones hold 24% of a sample with about 680,000 clones, 92% of them seen once. In germline, CDR1 is SGHAT, CDR2 FQNNGV. The CDR3 runs to 15 residues. The V and J ends lost 5 bases and 6 bases respectively, with 17 bases between them. In the naive CD8 group, cells lacked CD45RO and were positively selected for CCR7, so terminally differentiated effector memory CD45RA+ cells were left out. This sequence was found in a man aged 25 to 40 in good health. The chain combines TRBV11-2 with TRBJ1-5, with D unclear. The sequenced sample was naive CD8+ T cells sorted from blood. In DNA form, the CDR3 reads TGTGCCAGCAGCGAAGGACGCCAAGGCCTTCAGCCCCAGCATTTT. This encodes CASSEGRQGLQPQHF.